What follows are 10 T cell receptor beta chains derived from one specimen sequenced in a study of T cell clusters in autoimmune cytopenias. Multiplex touch-down PCR amplified TRB using TRB-A and TRB-B pools in one tube. TCRdb reprocessed the multiplex PCR reads, keeping one entry per CDR3 protein, no DNA. The listing records 1,400 to 1,500 distinct CDR3 sequences. TRB amplification used roughly 250 ng of peripheral blood genomic DNA. These data also featured in a second study, about T cell repertoires in aging, cancer and after chemotherapy.

The specimen was peripheral blood. The receptors were gathered from a human donor in good health.

This clonotype ranks as medium-sized in terms of frequency. The chain links TRBV11-1 to TRBJ2-3; absent DNA, TCRdb's TRBD2 call cannot be checked. Germline V gene data show CDR1 as SGHAT and CDR2 as FQDESV (reference sequence). The CDR3 has 16 amino acids. CDR3 sequence: CASSLGRAGGVDTQYF.

This clonotype is labeled medium-sized based on frequency. This rearrangement joins TRBV7-9 to TRBJ1-4. The CDR3 spans 13 residues. CDR1 is SEHNR and CDR2 is FQNEAQ in the germline V gene (reference sequence). The CDR3 sequence: CASSLAYNEKLFF.

This sequence joins TRBV4-1 and TRBJ2-7. The germline V gene encodes CDR1 MGHRA and CDR2 YSYEKL. CDR3 length: 16 residues. CDR3 sequence reads: CASSQDFDSRSYEQYF.

The chain couples TRBV5-1 to TRBJ1-3. Germline V CDR1 and CDR2: SGHRS, YFSETQ. The CDR3 consists of 14 residues. The CDR3 spells CASSRQGSGNTIYF.

Measured by frequency, this clonotype is large (0.1 to 1%). This rearrangement joins TRBV5-6 to TRBJ1-2; TCRdb's D call, TRBD1, is unchecked because there is no DNA. Germline assignment: CDR1 SGHDT and CDR2 YYEEEE. The CDR3 consists of 14 residues. This CDR3 is CASSPGTGHYGYTF.

In terms of frequency, this clonotype is medium-sized. This chain links TRBV27 with TRBJ2-3; the TRBD2 assignment by TCRdb is unverifiable without DNA. Germline V gives CDR1 MNHEY, CDR2 SMNVEV (reference sequence). The CDR3 runs to 19 residues. The CDR3 loop is CASSARTSGPLGVTDTQYF.

The rearrangement joins TRBV30 to TRBJ2-5; as DNA is missing, the TRBD2 call by TCRdb cannot be tested. The CDR3 is made up of 16 amino acids. Germline CDR1 GTSNPN, CDR2 SVGIG (reference sequence). CDR3 loop: CAWSPKGLANQETQYF.

Judged by frequency, this clonotype is large. J is TRBJ2-1 and V is TRBV5-6; TCRdb's assignment of TRBD2 cannot be checked, as there is no DNA. Germline V lookup: CDR1 SGHDT, CDR2 YYEEEE. This CDR3 spans 15 amino acids. The chain's CDR3 is CASSRLTSEYNEQFF.

This clonotype is classed as large by frequency. V and J are TRBV6-5 and TRBJ1-2; TCRdb calls TRBD1, which cannot be checked without DNA. Per germline, CDR1 MNHEY and CDR2 SVGAGI. The length of the CDR3 is 16 residues. The CDR3 is CASTPRGQGANYGYTF.

By frequency, this clonotype is large (0.1 to 1%). The genes are TRBV29-1 and TRBJ1-1; TCRdb's D call of TRBD1 is untestable without DNA. The length of the CDR3 is 14 residues. The V gene's germline CDR1 is SQVTM and CDR2 ANQGSEA. The CDR3 region is CSVEELGLNTEAFF. The entire variable domain, with the rest obtained from reference TRBV29-1 and TRBJ1-1, is as follows: SAVISQKPSRDICQRGTSLTIQCQVDSQVTMMFWYRQQPGQSLTLIATANQGSEATYESGFVIDKFPISRPNLTFSTLTVSNMSPEDSSIYLCSVEELGLNTEAFFGQGTRLTVV.